The 26 T cell receptor beta chains below all came from one sample that was sequenced in a study of blood T cell repertoires in COVID-19. The table came from immunoSEQ multiplex PCR; TCRdb's copy has only in-frame clones and leaves some out. This repertoire shows about 200,000 clones, approximately 87% found once; its top ten account for more than 0.7%. Sequences were obtained from peripheral blood. These receptors were taken from a woman aged 70-85 years with acute or convalescent COVID-19.

This clone was recorded once. The V and J genes are TRBV25-1 and TRBJ2-1; the D is unclear. This CDR3 region has 13 residues. Per the germline V gene, CDR1 is MGHDK and CDR2 is SYGVNS. V was shortened by 3 bases and J by 5 bases, with 8 bases between the two germline ends. The CDR3 loop is CASSDQVHNEQFF. The CDR3 coding sequence is TGTGCCAGCAGTGACCAGGTCCACAATGAGCAGTTCTTC.

The chain has TRBV27 and TRBJ2-5, with 10 bases lining up with TRBD1. V shed 4 bases and J 4 bases; nucleotides not matched to a gene: 6. The germline V gene has CDR1 MNHEY and CDR2 SMNVEV (reference sequence). This CDR3 has 15 residues. Here the CDR3 reads CASSSPGQGIETQYF. DNA for the CDR3: TGTGCCAGCAGTTCTCCGGGACAGGGGATAGAGACCCAGTACTTC.

The chain recombines TRBV12-2 with TRBJ1-1; TRBD1, the table's D call, lacks a check against the DNA. TRBV12-2 is recorded as a pseudogene. The CDR3 runs 15 residues. The CDR3 coding sequence is TGTGCAAGTCGCTTAGTGGACAGGTCGAACACTGAAGCTTTCTTT. Protein: CASRLVDRSNTEAFF.

The J gene is TRBJ2-5, the V gene TRBV7-4; 7 positions match TRBD2. The germline CDR1 and CDR2 sequences are SGHVT and SQSDAQ. After removal of 9 bases from V and 5 bases from J, the junction contained 12 bases not matched to a gene. The CDR3 is 14 amino acids. CDR3 residues: CARHLAVVRETQYF. CDR3 nucleotides: TGTGCCAGACACCTAGCGGTGGTGAGGGAGACCCAGTACTTC.

This chain joins TRBV5-1 and TRBJ2-5; D is undetermined. This CDR3 contains 13 residues. The germline CDR1 and CDR2 sequences are SGHRS and YFSETQ. Trimming took off 4 bases at V and 1 base at J, with 8 bases between the two ends. This CDR3 is CASSLVIQETQYF. The CDR3 DNA follows: TGCGCCAGCAGCCTTGTTATCCAAGAGACCCAGTACTTC.

Only a few counts were recorded for this clone. This chain uses TRBV9 with TRBJ1-2, with D maybe TRBD1 (6 bases). Germline V gene data show CDR1 as SGDLS and CDR2 as YYNGEE. There are 13 residues in the CDR3. Trimming left V 3 bases short and J 8 bases short, with 14 bases between. CDR3 amino acids: CASSAQGTSGYTF. The CDR3 DNA reads TGTGCCAGCAGCGCACAGGGTACGTCGGGCTACACCTTC.

J is TRBJ2-2 and V is TRBV3-1 (or the pseudogene TRBV3-2); D gene uncertain. The CDR3 consists of 15 residues. CDR1 and CDR2 (germline): LGHDT, YNNKEL (reference sequence). V was clipped by 4 bases and J by 4 bases, with 13 bases between them. CDR3 in amino acids: CASSLPGTPTGELFF. CDR3 DNA sequence: TGTGCCAGCAGCCTCCCGGGTACACCCACCGGGGAGCTGTTTTTT.

Only a few counts were recorded for this clone. This rearrangement joins TRBV5-1 to TRBJ2-3, with 12 bases identical to TRBD2. This CDR3 spans 16 amino acids. V was clipped by 4 bases and J by 2 bases; unmatched bases: 5. Germline CDR1 and CDR2: SGHRS and YFSETQ. This CDR3 is CASSGWTSGATDTQYF. The CDR3 DNA reads TGCGCCAGCAGCGGATGGACTAGCGGGGCCACAGATACGCAGTATTTT. The entire variable domain, with the rest obtained from reference TRBV5-1 and TRBJ2-3, is as follows: KAGVTQTPRYLIKTRGQQVTLSCSPISGHRSVSWYQQTPGQGLQFLFEYFSETQRNKGNFPGRFSGRQFSNSRSEMNVSTLELGDSALYLCASSGWTSGATDTQYFGPGTRLTVL.

This chain uses TRBV9 with TRBJ2-1; no firm D call. Trimming pared 0 bases from V and 7 bases from J, leaving 14 bases between. In germline, CDR1 is SGDLS, CDR2 YYNGEE. This CDR3 is 15 amino acids long. The CDR3 region is CASSVGSMRRNEQFF. CDR3 nucleotides: TGTGCCAGCAGCGTAGGGAGCATGAGGCGAAATGAGCAGTTCTTC.

The chain has TRBV4-2 and TRBJ2-1, with 8 bases aligning to TRBD2. V dropped 1 base and J dropped 2; count of bases not matched to a gene: 13. This CDR3 comprises 19 residues. Per the germline V gene, CDR1 is LGHNA and CDR2 is YNFKEQ. This chain's CDR3 is CASSQARAASSGTYNEQFF. CDR3 DNA sequence: TGTGCCAGCAGCCAAGCAAGGGCCGCTAGTAGCGGGACCTACAATGAGCAGTTCTTC.

This chain connects TRBV6-5 to TRBJ1-2; D is ambiguous. This CDR3 spans 15 amino acids. Trimming stripped 5 bases from V and 0 bases from J, with 13 bases between. Germline CDR1 is MNHEY and CDR2 is SVGAGI. The CDR3 loop is CASSPTWAANYGYTF. CDR3 nucleotide sequence: TGTGCCAGCAGTCCCACGTGGGCAGCTAACTATGGCTACACCTTC.

This chain links TRBV10-2 with TRBJ1-1; D is ambiguous. CDR1 and CDR2 (germline): WSHSY, SAAADI. There are 12 residues in the CDR3. V lost 6 bases to trimming and J lost 2 bases, with 7 bases between them. CDR3 DNA: TGCGCCAGCAGACGGGGAAACACTGAAGCTTTCTTT. As protein: CASRRGNTEAFF.

This clone was seen a handful of times. The rearrangement uses TRBV5-1 and TRBJ2-3; D might be TRBD2 (6 bases). The ends were cut back, 1 base at V and 6 bases at J, with 18 bases in the middle. Looked up from germline, CDR1 is SGHRS and CDR2 is YFSETQ. The CDR3 has 16 residues. DNA for the CDR3: TGCGCCAGCAGCTTGTTCCCAGGGCGGGATACGGATACGCAGTATTTT. It encodes CASSLFPGRDTDTQYF.

The CDR3 coding sequence is TGTGCCAGCTCACCCGGACTATCCCCAGATACGCAGTATTTT. Amino acids: CASSPGLSPDTQYF. V gene TRBV18 combines with J gene TRBJ2-3; tentatively, D is TRBD2 (6 bases). In germline, CDR1 is KGHSH, CDR2 LQKENI. The CDR3 length is 14 residues. The V and J ends lost 3 bases and 4 bases respectively, with 11 bases between them.

The genes are TRBV27 and TRBJ2-7, with TRBD2 matching over 7 bases. In germline, CDR1 is MNHEY, CDR2 SMNVEV (reference sequence). V lost 2 bases, J lost 7 bases, and 2 bases stayed unmatched. The CDR3 is 12 residues long. In DNA form, the CDR3 reads TGTGCCAGCAGTTTAGGGGGAGGGGAGCAGTACTTC. Translated: CASSLGGGEQYF.

The chain carries TRBV5-6 and TRBJ2-6; tentatively, D is TRBD1 (5 bases). Deletions cut 7 bases from V and 2 bases from J, with 16 bases between. CDR3 length: 16 residues. The germline V gene has CDR1 SGHDT and CDR2 YYEEEE. The CDR3 protein is CASYRIGSAGANVLTF. CDR3 nucleotide sequence: TGTGCCAGCTACAGGATCGGGTCTGCTGGGGCCAACGTCCTGACTTTC.

This chain links TRBV5-1 with TRBJ1-3; 9 bases align to TRBD1. With 4 bases clipped from V and 4 bases from J, the junction kept 6 bases outside the gene matches. CDR3 length: 15 amino acids. Germline V gene lookup returns CDR1 SGHRS and CDR2 YFSETQ. CDR3 residues: CASSRTGEEGNTIYF. The CDR3 coding sequence is TGCGCCAGCAGCCGGACAGGGGAAGAAGGAAACACCATATATTTT.

The chain employs TRBV18 and TRBJ1-4; TRBD1 matches at 8 bases. Germline values: CDR1 KGHSH, CDR2 LQKENI. J gave up 6 bases and V 5 bases, and 5 bases lay outside the gene matches. This CDR3 spans 14 amino acids. CDR3 DNA sequence: TGTGCCAGCTCAGCGACAGGGGTTCATGAAAAACTGTTTTTT. It encodes CASSATGVHEKLFF.

The chain carries TRBV4-2 and TRBJ1-1; D gene ambiguous. Trimming took 0 bases from V and 10 from J, leaving 12 bases between them. Per germline, CDR1 LGHNA and CDR2 YNFKEQ. The CDR3 consists of 13 residues. CDR3: CASSQDEGLGAFF. The CDR3 coding sequence is TGTGCCAGCAGCCAAGATGAAGGCCTAGGAGCTTTCTTT.

The genes are TRBV7-2 and TRBJ1-2; 8 bases match TRBD1. The germline gives CDR1 SGHTA, CDR2 FQGNSA. The CDR3 is made up of 14 amino acids. V lost 5 bases to trimming and J lost 8 bases; unmatched junction nucleotides: 10. CDR3: CASSPSTGGRGYTF. For the CDR3, the DNA is TGTGCCAGCAGCCCGTCAACAGGGGGTAGGGGCTACACCTTC.

This clone appeared a few times. This chain links TRBV19 with TRBJ1-4, with no clear D. Germline CDR1 and CDR2: LNHDA and SQIVND (reference sequence). V lost 6 bases and J lost 0, with 17 bases in between. This CDR3 is built from 17 residues. DNA of the CDR3: TGTGCCAGTAGGCAACGAGGGTCTTTTGCAACTAATGAAAAACTGTTTTTT. It specifies CASRQRGSFATNEKLFF.

The chain carries TRBV5-6 and TRBJ2-5; tentative D call: TRBD2 (5 bases). This CDR3 comprises 15 residues. Trimming removed 6 bases at V and 4 bases at J, with 19 bases between. Germline CDR1 and CDR2: SGHDT and YYEEEE. The CDR3 DNA follows: TGTGCCAGCACCCTTGTGGGGAGAGGGTCAGAGACCCAGTACTTC. It encodes CASTLVGRGSETQYF.

J is TRBJ2-1 and V is TRBV5-1; 15 nucleotides line up with TRBD2. The CDR3 is 16 amino acids. Germline V gene sequence: CDR1 SGHRS, CDR2 YFSETQ. Trimming at V came to 1 base and at J to 8 bases, leaving 4 bases not matched to a gene. CDR3 DNA sequence: TGCGCCAGCAGCTTGAGGGGGACTAGCGGGAGGTATGAGCAGTTCTTC. Its protein product is CASSLRGTSGRYEQFF.

In this sample, this clone turned up once. This chain links TRBV6-2 or TRBV6-3 with TRBJ1-2; 8 nucleotides line up with TRBD1. The germline CDR1 and CDR2 sequences are MNHEY and SVGEGT. The CDR3 is 16 amino acids. The J segment lost 2 bases and the V segment lost 0 bases, leaving 5 bases of the junction unmatched. The CDR3 region has the DNA TGTGCCAGCAGTTACTCTAGGGACAGGACGAACTATGGCTACACCTTC. Protein: CASSYSRDRTNYGYTF.

This chain connects TRBV19 to TRBJ1-2; TRBD1 matches 11 bases. The V gene end was trimmed by 5 bases and the J gene end by 4 bases; junction bases not matched to a gene: 3. The CDR3 is 14 amino acids. The germline V gene encodes CDR1 LNHDA and CDR2 SQIVND (reference sequence). The chain's CDR3 is CASSSGTGGYGYTF. The CDR3 nucleotides are TGTGCCAGTAGTTCCGGGACAGGGGGCTATGGCTACACCTTC.

Turning to this clone: The junction differs from germline at one of its ends, possibly a read error. The rearrangement uses TRBV28 and TRBJ2-7; possible D gene TRBD1, 6 bases. This CDR3 has 12 amino acids. Germline lookup yields CDR1 MDHEN and CDR2 SYDVKM. CDR3 protein: CASSGPQGKSHF. DNA of the CDR3: TGTGCCAGCAGTGGGCCCCAGGGGAAAAGCCACTTC.